This T cell receptor beta chain was sequenced during a study of glioma-infiltrating T cells after dendritic cell vaccination. Study-wide background: Patients received autologous tumor lysate-pulsed dendritic cell vaccination between 2003 and 2012. Dendritic cells derived from monocytes and pulsed with autologous tumor lysate formed the vaccine. At biweekly intervals, patients got three intradermal dendritic cell vaccine injections.

Data came from immunoSEQ multiplex PCR; TCRdb stores just in-frame clones and leaves some out. The data show roughly 60,000 clones, with 86% seen just once and 11% held by the top ten. V was shortened by 0 bases and J by 3 bases, with 11 bases between the two germline ends. CDR3 size: 15 residues. Germline CDR1 MGHRA, CDR2 YSYEKL. Documented time point: after dendritic cell vaccination, including at tumor progression/relapse. Isocitrate dehydrogenase mutation was absent in all glioblastoma patients. This sequence was found in a human donor with glioblastoma. This material consisted of blood, taken after dendritic cell vaccination. V and J are TRBV4-1 and TRBJ2-5; D remains unclear. The CDR3: CASSQDWAEEETQYF. As DNA, the CDR3 is TGCGCCAGCAGCCAAGATTGGGCAGAAGAAGAGACCCAGTACTTC.